This T cell receptor (beta chain) was profiled in a study of shared clonotypes between healthy human individuals. Study background: The composition of the donors was a couple of women and a few men aged 18 to 49. The study used three CD4 naive, three CD4 memory, two CD8 naive and one CD8 memory plate per donor.

Study observations and caveats: Shared clonotypes across all four donors exceeded non-shared ones in generation probability.

In germline, CDR1 is SGHTA, CDR2 FQGNSA. Trimming took 6 bases from V and 7 from J, leaving 13 bases between them. This CDR3 is built from 13 residues. Repertoires were generated with immunoSEQ multiplex PCR, while TCRdb's copy carries only in-frame clones and drops some. The sample holds about 2.3 million clones; over 90% are singletons and the top ten take under 0.45%. With respect to this clone: The target antigen is unknown.

The sample was naive CD4+ T cells from PBMCs. Subset denoted: CD45RA+ positively selected. V gene TRBV7-2 combines with J gene TRBJ2-1, with D possibly called TRBD1 or TRBD2 (5 bases each). This sequence was found in a young man in good health. Some clones in this sample may be carry-over from other donors' samples. CDR3 loop: CASSTWDPNEQFF. CDR3 DNA: TGTGCCAGCAGTACCTGGGACCCAAATGAGCAGTTCTTC.